This TCR beta chain derives from a study of OX40 agonist ivuxolimab in advanced cancers. With respect to this clone: The antigen is not known.

Between the trimmed V and J ends, which lost 1 base and 2 bases, there was a span of 9 bases. The CDR3 consists of 15 residues. Germline values: CDR1 GTSNPN, CDR2 SVGIG (reference sequence). Here immunoSEQ multiplex PCR was the method, and the copy in TCRdb shows in-frame clones only, minus some. Seen here are about 64,000 clones, 80% to 90% observed once, and the top ten hold roughly 3%. Study findings and constraints: Undetermined was the antigen specificity of the expanded peripheral T cells. CD4+ and CD8+ blood T cells expanded clonally by week 6 at 0.1 to 3.0 mg/kg. Patients who responded partially at 0.1-3.0 mg/kg showed clonal expansion ranking among the lowest.

This receptor was obtained from an adult with an advanced solid tumor such as melanoma, head and neck, liver or kidney cancer. The rearrangement joins TRBV30 to TRBJ2-6; D is unresolved. Sequencing was performed on CD4+ or CD8+ T cells sorted from blood, taken in a trial of the OX40 agonist ivuxolimab. CDR3 in amino acids: CAWSGQLAGANVLTF. In DNA form, the CDR3 reads TGTGCCTGGAGTGGGCAGTTAGCTGGGGCCAACGTCCTGACTTTC.